The 24 T cell receptor beta chains below were found in one sample sequenced in a study of blood T cell repertoires in COVID-19. TCRdb's table, derived via immunoSEQ multiplex PCR, lists solely in-frame clones and lacks some. Counted here are about 80,000 clones, more than 75% occurring once; the ten biggest clones make up roughly 27%. The material sequenced was peripheral blood. The receptors stem from a human donor in a cohort sampled during active COVID-19.

The CDR3 here is CASSSRLVDSTDTQYF. The CDR3 nucleotides read TGTGCCAGCAGTTCTCGACTAGTTGACTCCACAGATACGCAGTATTTT. The V gene is TRBV6-5, the J gene TRBJ2-3, with D possibly being TRBD2 (6 bases). This CDR3 spans 16 amino acids. Germline-derived CDR1 and CDR2 are MNHEY and SVGAGI. V was cut by 4 bases and J by 2 bases, with 16 bases left in between.

This chain connects TRBV12-3 or TRBV12-4 to TRBJ1-2; no reliable D call. V was cut by 5 bases and J by 8 bases, with 12 bases left in between. The CDR3 covers 12 residues. This chain's CDR3 is CASSPYVSGYTF. The DNA for the CDR3 is TGTGCCAGCAGTCCCTACGTCTCGGGCTACACCTTC.

This clone was recorded a few times. V is TRBV30 and J is TRBJ1-4; D is ambiguous. The germline CDR1 and CDR2 sequences are GTSNPN and SVGIG (reference sequence). The V gene lost 1 base and the J gene lost 5 bases, with 11 bases spanning the gap. CDR3 length: 14 amino acids. CDR3 coding DNA: TGTGCCTGGAGTGCGCGGGCCTGGAATGAAAAACTGTTTTTT. Amino acids: CAWSARAWNEKLFF.

The V and J genes are TRBV6-5 and TRBJ1-5; tentatively, D is TRBD1 (5 bases). CDR1 is MNHEY, CDR2 SVGAGI, per germline. V dropped 8 bases and J dropped 0 bases, with 14 bases sitting between them. The CDR3 covers 15 residues. Here the CDR3 DNA reads TGTGCCAGCGGGGGGGGATTAGTTAGCAATCAGCCCCAGCATTTT. Translating gives CASGGGLVSNQPQHF.

The chain couples TRBV27 to TRBJ2-7; 15 bases are a match to TRBD2. This CDR3 spans 18 amino acids. The germline V gene encodes CDR1 MNHEY and CDR2 SMNVEV (reference sequence). With 7 bases clipped from V and 5 bases from J, the junction kept 15 bases outside the gene matches. The CDR3: CASNLGLAGGQEINEQYF. In DNA form, the CDR3 reads TGTGCCAGCAACCTGGGACTAGCGGGGGGCCAGGAAATCAACGAGCAGTACTTC.

A remark on this clone: The same CDR3 arises from other DNA sequences in this sample as well. The chain links TRBV4-1 to TRBJ2-7; D unclear. CDR3 size: 12 residues. The germline V gene encodes CDR1 MGHRA and CDR2 YSYEKL. Trimming removed 1 base from V and 4 bases from J, with 5 bases in between. Here the CDR3 reads CASSQAGYEQYF. The CDR3 bases are TGCGCCAGCAGCCAAGCGGGTTACGAGCAGTACTTC.

The V call is TRBV12-5, the J call TRBJ2-1; perhaps TRBD1 as D (6 bases). V was shortened by 2 bases and J by 8 bases, with 10 bases between the two germline ends. Germline V gene lookup returns CDR1 LGHNT and CDR2 FRNRAP. This CDR3 has 13 amino acids. The CDR3, as DNA: TGTGCTAGTGGTTTGAGCAGGGGACATGAGCAGTTCTTC. Amino acids: CASGLSRGHEQFF.

The rearrangement uses TRBV6-1 and TRBJ2-5; the match to TRBD2 covers 7 bases. Germline V gene data show CDR1 as MNHNS and CDR2 as SASEGT. The CDR3 sequence is 14 residues long. J lost 5 bases, V lost 3 bases, and 6 bases had no gene match. CDR3 protein: CASSDRLAGETQYF. The CDR3 DNA reads TGTGCCAGCAGTGATAGACTAGCTGGCGAGACCCAGTACTTC.

The J gene is TRBJ2-1, the V gene TRBV18; 9 bases map to TRBD1. CDR1 is KGHSH and CDR2 is LQKENI in the germline V gene. Trimming removed 3 bases from V and 8 bases from J; junction bases left unmatched: 14. The CDR3 is 17 residues long. In DNA form, the CDR3 reads TGTGCCAGCTCACCCGGGACAGGGATCCCCCGTACCCATGAGCAGTTCTTC. It codes for CASSPGTGIPRTHEQFF.

In this sample, this clone turned up a few times. The gene calls are TRBV10-1 and TRBJ2-2; 10 bases fit TRBD1. The CDR3 contains 15 residues. V lost 5 bases, J lost 7 bases, and 7 bases stayed unmatched. Germline V gene sequence: CDR1 WNHNN, CDR2 SYGVQD (reference sequence). CDR3 bases: TGCGCCAGCAGTACCCGGGACAGGGGTAACGGGGAGCTGTTTTTT. Its translation is CASSTRDRGNGELFF.

This clone occurred a few times. The chain carries TRBV5-1 and TRBJ1-1; TRBD1 matches 9 bases. The V segment lost 4 bases and the J segment 1 base; nucleotides outside the gene matches: 8. The germline gives CDR1 SGHRS, CDR2 YFSETQ. The CDR3 has 16 residues. CDR3 in DNA: TGCGCCAGCAGCCCGGGGGGACAGGGTGGGAACACTGAAGCTTTCTTT. Amino acids: CASSPGGQGGNTEAFF.

V gene TRBV5-4 combines with J gene TRBJ2-7, with 12 bases aligning to TRBD2. The V and J ends lost 4 bases and 0 bases, in that order; junction bases with no gene match: 8. The germline gives CDR1 SGHNT, CDR2 YYREEE (reference sequence). This CDR3 has 17 residues. The CDR3 here is CASSRRTSGATSYEQYF. The CDR3 nucleotides read TGTGCCAGCAGCCGAAGGACTAGCGGGGCTACCTCCTACGAGCAGTACTTC. Based on the CDR3 plus reference TRBV5-4 and TRBJ2-7, the full variable domain is ETGVTQSPTHLIKTRGQQVTLRCSSQSGHNTVSWYQQALGQGPQFIFQYYREEENGRGNFPPRFSGLQFPNYSSELNVNALELDDSALYLCASSRRTSGATSYEQYFGPGTRLTVT.

This clone was seen a single time. This chain uses TRBV9 with TRBJ1-1; TRBD1 matches at 8 bases. Germline V lookup: CDR1 SGDLS, CDR2 YYNGEE. Trimming took 4 bases from V and 2 from J; bases not matched to a gene: 10. There are 16 residues in the CDR3. CDR3 sequence reads: CASSPNPGQGNTEAFF. The DNA of the CDR3 is TGTGCCAGCAGCCCGAACCCCGGACAGGGTAACACTGAAGCTTTCTTT.

V usage is TRBV3-1 (or the pseudogene TRBV3-2) and J usage is TRBJ1-2, with 9 nucleotides matching TRBD1. The CDR3 has 13 amino acids. The V gene's germline CDR1 is LGHDT and CDR2 YNNKEL (reference sequence). V lost 4 bases and J lost 3; bases outside the gene matches: 0. The CDR3 is CASSRTGDYGYTF. CDR3 DNA: TGTGCCAGCAGCCGGACAGGGGACTATGGCTACACCTTC.

As for this clone: The sample carries other DNA sequences with the same CDR3. The CDR3 DNA reads TGTGCCAGCAGCCAAGAAGGAGCAGGGGGTGAGACCCAGTACTTC. Protein sequence: CASSQEGAGGETQYF. This chain connects TRBV3-1 (or the pseudogene TRBV3-2) to TRBJ2-5; TRBD1 matches 7 bases. V gave up 0 bases and J gave up 5 bases; unmatched junction bases: 6. Germline CDR1 is LGHDT and CDR2 is YNNKEL (reference sequence). The length of the CDR3 is 15 residues.

This chain uses TRBV4-1 with TRBJ2-4; TRBD2 aligns across 8 bases. V lost 0 bases to trimming and J lost 2 bases; unmatched junction nucleotides: 9. Germline CDR1 is MGHRA and CDR2 is YSYEKL. The length of the CDR3 is 18 residues. The CDR3 DNA reads TGCGCCAGCAGCCAAGATCCCATTCTAGCGGGTACCAAAAACATTCAGTACTTC. As protein: CASSQDPILAGTKNIQYF.

This clone has only one observation. The chain links TRBV7-9 to TRBJ2-5; D perhaps matches TRBD1 (6 bases). Germline V CDR1 and CDR2: SEHNR, FQNEAQ (reference sequence). This CDR3 has 16 amino acids. Trimming cost V 0 bases and J 4 bases, with 15 bases left between them. Written as DNA, the CDR3 is TGTGCCAGCAGCTTAGCCCCAGGGGAGATTATAGAGACCCAGTACTTC. It codes for CASSLAPGEIIETQYF.

The rearrangement joins TRBV25-1 to TRBJ2-2; TRBD2 aligns across 14 bases. The J segment lost 7 bases and the V segment lost 6 bases, leaving 7 bases of the junction unmatched. CDR1 MGHDK and CDR2 SYGVNS come from the germline V gene. The CDR3 is made up of 16 amino acids. The chain's CDR3 is CASRGLAGDRGGELFF. CDR3 nucleotides: TGTGCCAGCAGGGGACTAGCGGGGGACAGAGGCGGGGAGCTGTTTTTT.

This clone was picked up a small number of times. This rearrangement joins TRBV3-1 (or the pseudogene TRBV3-2) to TRBJ1-3; no clear D gene. From germline, CDR1 is LGHDT and CDR2 YNNKEL (reference sequence). Trimming cost V 5 bases and J 7 bases, with 12 bases left between them. CDR3 size: 13 residues. DNA for the CDR3: TGTGCCAGCAGCTCACCAGTCCCCAACACCATATATTTT. Translating gives CASSSPVPNTIYF.

The gene calls are TRBV9 and TRBJ1-5, with D maybe TRBD1 (5 bases). Germline loops: CDR1 SGDLS, CDR2 YYNGEE. The CDR3 runs to 14 residues. The V end was cut by 2 bases, the J end by 9 bases, with 15 bases between. CDR3 nucleotide sequence: TGTGCCAGCAGCGTGACGCCAGGGCGCTCGCCCCAGCATTTT. Its translation: CASSVTPGRSPQHF.

This clone was recorded only once. The chain combines TRBV11-2 with TRBJ1-2; TRBD1 aligns across 7 bases. The CDR3 covers 15 residues. CDR1 is SGHAT, CDR2 FQNNGV, per germline. Trimming cost V 1 base and J 2 bases; bases outside gene matches: 4. CDR3 amino acids: CASSLVGTENYGYTF. As DNA, the CDR3 is TGTGCCAGCAGCTTAGTCGGGACAGAGAACTATGGCTACACCTTC.

The rearrangement uses TRBV11-2 and TRBJ2-3, with 9 bases matching TRBD2. Germline V lookup: CDR1 SGHAT, CDR2 FQNNGV. J was trimmed by 4 bases and V by 5 bases; bases with no gene match: 4. CDR3 length: 14 residues. The chain's CDR3 is CASSRSGGSDTQYF. The CDR3 nucleotides are TGTGCCAGCAGCCGGAGCGGGGGGTCAGATACGCAGTATTTT.

The chain uses TRBV27 and TRBJ1-6, with a tentative D call TRBD1 (5 bases). This CDR3 has 15 residues. Deletions cut 2 bases from V and 9 bases from J, with 14 bases between. Germline V gives CDR1 MNHEY, CDR2 SMNVEV (reference sequence). In DNA, the CDR3 is TGTGCCAGCAGTTTAGGGGGGAACGGTGGTTCACCCCTCCACTTT. This sequence encodes CASSLGGNGGSPLHF.

The J gene is TRBJ1-3, the V gene TRBV5-1, with TRBD1 as a possible D gene (5 bases). V lost 4 bases and J 4 bases, leaving 9 bases between the germline ends. The CDR3 has 13 residues. Germline CDR1 SGHRS, CDR2 YFSETQ. The CDR3 reads CASSKDTGNTIYF. CDR3 nucleotide sequence: TGCGCCAGCAGCAAGGACACGGGAAACACCATATATTTT.